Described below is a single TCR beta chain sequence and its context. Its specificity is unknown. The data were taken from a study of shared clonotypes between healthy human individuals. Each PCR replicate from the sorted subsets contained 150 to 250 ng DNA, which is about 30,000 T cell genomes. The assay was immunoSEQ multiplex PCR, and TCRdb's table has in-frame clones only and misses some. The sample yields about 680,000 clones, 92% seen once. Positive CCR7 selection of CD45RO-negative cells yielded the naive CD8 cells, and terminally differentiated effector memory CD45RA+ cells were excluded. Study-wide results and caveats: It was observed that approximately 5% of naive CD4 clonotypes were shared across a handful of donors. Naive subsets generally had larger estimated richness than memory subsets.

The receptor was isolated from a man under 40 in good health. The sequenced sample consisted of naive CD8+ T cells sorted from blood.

As DNA, the CDR3 is TGTGCCAGCAGCCCCCGGCTAGCGGGCCCGCGGGGCACAGATACGCAGTATTTT. It encodes CASSPRLAGPRGTDTQYF. The chain carries TRBV9 and TRBJ2-3; TRBD2 matches 8 bases. The V segment lost 4 bases and the J segment 1 base; nucleotides outside the gene matches: 14. The CDR3 runs to 18 residues. In germline, CDR1 is SGDLS, CDR2 YYNGEE.